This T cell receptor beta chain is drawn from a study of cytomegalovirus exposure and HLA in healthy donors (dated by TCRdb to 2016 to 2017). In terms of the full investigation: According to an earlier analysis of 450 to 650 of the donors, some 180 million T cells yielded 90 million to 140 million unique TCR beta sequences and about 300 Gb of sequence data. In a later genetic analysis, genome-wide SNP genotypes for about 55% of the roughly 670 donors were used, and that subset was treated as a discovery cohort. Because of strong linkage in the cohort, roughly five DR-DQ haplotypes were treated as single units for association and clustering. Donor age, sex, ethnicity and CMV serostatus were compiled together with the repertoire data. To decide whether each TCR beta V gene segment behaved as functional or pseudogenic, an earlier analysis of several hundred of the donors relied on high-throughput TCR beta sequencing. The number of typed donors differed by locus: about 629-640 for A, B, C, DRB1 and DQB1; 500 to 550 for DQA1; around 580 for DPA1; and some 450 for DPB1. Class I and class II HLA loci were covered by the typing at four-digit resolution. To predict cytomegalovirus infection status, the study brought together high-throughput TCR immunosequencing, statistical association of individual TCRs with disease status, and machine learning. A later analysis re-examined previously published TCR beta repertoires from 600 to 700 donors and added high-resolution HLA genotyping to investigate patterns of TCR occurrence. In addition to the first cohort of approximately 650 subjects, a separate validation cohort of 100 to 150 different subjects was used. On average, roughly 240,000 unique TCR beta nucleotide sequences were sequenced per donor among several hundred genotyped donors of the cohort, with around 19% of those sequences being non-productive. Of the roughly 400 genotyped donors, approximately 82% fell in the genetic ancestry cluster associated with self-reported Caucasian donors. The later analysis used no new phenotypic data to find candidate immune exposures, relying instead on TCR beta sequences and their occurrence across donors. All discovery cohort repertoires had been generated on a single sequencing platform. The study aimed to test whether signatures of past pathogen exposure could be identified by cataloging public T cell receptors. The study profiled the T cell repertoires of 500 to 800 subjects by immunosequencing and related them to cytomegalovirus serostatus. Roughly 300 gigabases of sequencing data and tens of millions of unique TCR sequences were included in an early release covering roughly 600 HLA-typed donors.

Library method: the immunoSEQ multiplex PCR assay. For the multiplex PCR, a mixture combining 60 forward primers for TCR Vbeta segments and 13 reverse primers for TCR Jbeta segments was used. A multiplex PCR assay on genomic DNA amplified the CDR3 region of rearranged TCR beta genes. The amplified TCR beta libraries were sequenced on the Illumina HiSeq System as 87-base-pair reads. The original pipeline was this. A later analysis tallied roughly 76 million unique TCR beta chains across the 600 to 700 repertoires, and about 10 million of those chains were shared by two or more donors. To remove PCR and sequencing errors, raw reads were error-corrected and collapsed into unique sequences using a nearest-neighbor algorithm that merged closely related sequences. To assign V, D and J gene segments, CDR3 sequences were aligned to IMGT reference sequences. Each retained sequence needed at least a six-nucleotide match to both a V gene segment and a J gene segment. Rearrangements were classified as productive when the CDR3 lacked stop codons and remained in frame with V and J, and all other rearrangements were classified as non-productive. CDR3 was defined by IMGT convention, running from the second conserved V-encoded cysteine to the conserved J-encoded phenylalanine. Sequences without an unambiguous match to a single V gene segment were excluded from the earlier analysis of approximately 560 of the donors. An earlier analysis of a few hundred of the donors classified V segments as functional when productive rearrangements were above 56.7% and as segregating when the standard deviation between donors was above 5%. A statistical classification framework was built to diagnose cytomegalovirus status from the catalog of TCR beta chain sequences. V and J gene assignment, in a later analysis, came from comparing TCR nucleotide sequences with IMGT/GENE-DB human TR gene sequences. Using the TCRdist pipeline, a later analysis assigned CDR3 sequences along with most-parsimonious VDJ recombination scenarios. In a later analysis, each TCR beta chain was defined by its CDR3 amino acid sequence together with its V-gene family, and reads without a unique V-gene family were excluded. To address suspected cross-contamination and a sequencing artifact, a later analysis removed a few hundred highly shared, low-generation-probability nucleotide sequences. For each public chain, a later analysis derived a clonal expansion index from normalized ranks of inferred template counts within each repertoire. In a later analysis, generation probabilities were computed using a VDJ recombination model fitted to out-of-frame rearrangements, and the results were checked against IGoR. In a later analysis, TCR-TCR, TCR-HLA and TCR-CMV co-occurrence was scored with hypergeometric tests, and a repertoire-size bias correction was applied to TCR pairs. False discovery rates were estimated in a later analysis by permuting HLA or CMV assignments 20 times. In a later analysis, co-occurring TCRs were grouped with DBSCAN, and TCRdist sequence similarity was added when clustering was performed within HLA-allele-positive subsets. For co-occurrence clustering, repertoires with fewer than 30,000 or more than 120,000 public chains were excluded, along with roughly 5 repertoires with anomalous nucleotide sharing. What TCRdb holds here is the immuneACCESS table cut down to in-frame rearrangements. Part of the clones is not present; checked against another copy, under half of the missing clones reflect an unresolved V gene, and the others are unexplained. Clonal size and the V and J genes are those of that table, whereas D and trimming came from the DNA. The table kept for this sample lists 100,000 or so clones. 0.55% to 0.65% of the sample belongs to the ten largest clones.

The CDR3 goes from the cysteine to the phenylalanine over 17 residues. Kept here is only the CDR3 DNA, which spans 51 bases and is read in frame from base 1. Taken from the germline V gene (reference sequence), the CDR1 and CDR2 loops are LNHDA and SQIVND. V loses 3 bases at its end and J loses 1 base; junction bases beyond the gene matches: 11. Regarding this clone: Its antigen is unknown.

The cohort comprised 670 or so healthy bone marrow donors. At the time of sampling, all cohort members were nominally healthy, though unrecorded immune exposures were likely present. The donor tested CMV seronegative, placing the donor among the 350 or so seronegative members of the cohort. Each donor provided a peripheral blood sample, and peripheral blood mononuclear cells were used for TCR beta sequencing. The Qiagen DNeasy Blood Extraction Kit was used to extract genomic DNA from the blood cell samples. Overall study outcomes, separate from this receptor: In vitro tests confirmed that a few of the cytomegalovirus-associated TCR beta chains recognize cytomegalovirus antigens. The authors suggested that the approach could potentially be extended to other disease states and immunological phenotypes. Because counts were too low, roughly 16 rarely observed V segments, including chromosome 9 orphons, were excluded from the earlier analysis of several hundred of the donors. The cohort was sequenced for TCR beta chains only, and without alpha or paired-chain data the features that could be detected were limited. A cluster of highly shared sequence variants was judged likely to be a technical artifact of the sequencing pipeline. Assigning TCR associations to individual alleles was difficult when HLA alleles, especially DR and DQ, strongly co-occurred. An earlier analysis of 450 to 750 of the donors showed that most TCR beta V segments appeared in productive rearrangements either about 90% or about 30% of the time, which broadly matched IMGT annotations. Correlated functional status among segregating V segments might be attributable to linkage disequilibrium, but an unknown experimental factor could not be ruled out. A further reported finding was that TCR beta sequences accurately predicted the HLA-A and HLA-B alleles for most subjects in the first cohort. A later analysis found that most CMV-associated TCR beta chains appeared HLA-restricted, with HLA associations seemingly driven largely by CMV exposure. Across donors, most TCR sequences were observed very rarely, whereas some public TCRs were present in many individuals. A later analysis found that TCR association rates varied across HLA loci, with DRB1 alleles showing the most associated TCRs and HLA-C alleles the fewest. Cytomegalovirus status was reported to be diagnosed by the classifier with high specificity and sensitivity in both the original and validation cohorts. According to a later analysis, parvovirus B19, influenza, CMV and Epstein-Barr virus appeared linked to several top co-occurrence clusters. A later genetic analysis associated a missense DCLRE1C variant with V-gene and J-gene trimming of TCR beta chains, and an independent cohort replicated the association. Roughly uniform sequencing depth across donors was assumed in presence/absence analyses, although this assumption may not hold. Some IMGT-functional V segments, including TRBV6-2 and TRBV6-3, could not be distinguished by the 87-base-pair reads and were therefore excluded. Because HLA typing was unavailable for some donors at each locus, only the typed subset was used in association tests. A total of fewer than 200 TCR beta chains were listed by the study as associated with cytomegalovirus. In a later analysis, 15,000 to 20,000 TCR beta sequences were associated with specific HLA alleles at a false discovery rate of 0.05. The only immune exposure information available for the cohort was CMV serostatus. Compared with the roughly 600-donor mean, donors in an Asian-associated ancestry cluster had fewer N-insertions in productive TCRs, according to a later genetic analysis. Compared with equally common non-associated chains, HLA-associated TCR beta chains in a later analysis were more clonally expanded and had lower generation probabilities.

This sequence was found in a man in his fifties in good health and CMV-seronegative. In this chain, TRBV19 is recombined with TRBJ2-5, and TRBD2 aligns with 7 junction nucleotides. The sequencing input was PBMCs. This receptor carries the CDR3 CASSMGRARFPQETQYF. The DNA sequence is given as TGTGCCAGTAGTATGGGGAGGGCTAGGTTTCCCCAAGAGACCCAGTACTTC. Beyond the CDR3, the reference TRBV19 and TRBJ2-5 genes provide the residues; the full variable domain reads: DGGITQSPKYLFRKEGQNVTLSCEQNLNHDAMYWYRQDPGQGLRLIYYSQIVNDFQKGDIAEGYSVSREKKESFPLTVTSAQKNPTAFYLCASSMGRARFPQETQYFGPGTRLLVL.